The 16 T cell receptor beta chains below come from one sample, sequenced in a study of cytomegalovirus exposure and HLA in healthy donors. PCR amplification relied on 60 Vbeta primers (plus 13 Jbeta primers). Data came from immunoSEQ multiplex PCR; TCRdb stores just in-frame clones and leaves some out. The data contain about 150,000 clones, about 76% of them singletons. Sequencing input: PBMCs. The receptor set was obtained from a woman aged 18-30 years in good health and CMV-seropositive.

This clone showed up just a few times. The chain links TRBV19 to TRBJ1-2; 8 bases match TRBD1. The CDR3 length is 13 residues. Trimming removed 3 bases from V and 4 bases from J; junction bases left unmatched: 1. Germline CDR1 is LNHDA and CDR2 is SQIVND (reference sequence). The CDR3 here is CASSIGTGYGYTF. Written as DNA, the CDR3 is TGTGCCAGTAGTATCGGGACAGGCTATGGCTACACCTTC.

The chain is built from TRBV4-3 and TRBJ2-6; 11 nucleotides match TRBD1. V shed 3 bases and J 3 bases; nucleotides not matched to a gene: 7. Germline CDR1 and CDR2: LGHNA and YSLEER. CDR3 length: 18 amino acids. CDR3 in amino acids: CASSQSRDRGVGANVLTF. The CDR3 coding sequence is TGCGCCAGCAGCCAGTCCCGGGACAGGGGGGTTGGGGCCAACGTCCTGACTTTC.

V and J are TRBV27 and TRBJ2-5; 9 bases agree with TRBD1. The J call could be wrong; TRBJ2-7 is a better fit for the DNA end. This CDR3 has 15 amino acids. The V gene's germline CDR1 is MNHEY and CDR2 SMNVEV (reference sequence). The CDR3 bases are TGTGCCAGCAGCCTGGGGGGACAGGGCTCCTACGAGCAGTACTTC. This gives the protein CASSLGGQGSYEQYF.

This chain links TRBV19 with TRBJ1-1; D possibly corresponds to TRBD1 (5 bases). The CDR3 consists of 16 residues. Trimming took off 0 bases at V and 1 base at J, with 12 bases between the two ends. CDR1 and CDR2 (germline): LNHDA, SQIVND (reference sequence). CDR3 sequence reads: CASSIDPSTENTEAFF. The CDR3 DNA is TGTGCCAGTAGTATAGATCCGTCGACAGAGAACACTGAAGCTTTCTTT.

V gene TRBV29-1 combines with J gene TRBJ1-1, with 8 bases lining up with TRBD1. After removal of 6 bases from V and 1 base from J, the junction contained 7 bases not matched to a gene. The CDR3 consists of 14 residues. Germline-derived CDR1 and CDR2 are SQVTM and ANQGSEA. CDR3 sequence: CSVEIGQGNTEAFF. For the CDR3, the DNA is TGCAGCGTCGAGATAGGACAGGGGAACACTGAAGCTTTCTTT.

This rearrangement joins TRBV7-9 to TRBJ1-1; no reliable D call. This CDR3 contains 13 residues. Per germline, CDR1 SEHNR and CDR2 FQNEAQ (reference sequence). Trimming pared 5 bases from V and 1 base from J, leaving 8 bases between. CDR3 nucleotides: TGTGCCAGCAGCCTGGAGGAGAACACTGAAGCTTTCTTT. Amino acids: CASSLEENTEAFF.

This CDR3 reads CASSREGAGNEKLFF. The CDR3 coding sequence is TGCGCCAGCAGCCGCGAGGGGGCGGGGAATGAAAAACTGTTTTTT. This chain uses TRBV4-1 with TRBJ1-4, with 7 bases lining up with TRBD1. Per germline, CDR1 MGHRA and CDR2 YSYEKL. The CDR3 covers 15 residues. Losses at the gene ends were 4 bases for V and 5 bases for J; bases not matched to a gene: 7.

The chain is built from TRBV5-3 and TRBJ2-7, with TRBD1 matching 8 bases. TRBV5-3 is identified as an open reading frame with a role that is uncertain. The CDR3 is made up of 16 amino acids. The V and J ends lost 6 bases and 2 bases, in that order; junction bases with no gene match: 13. The CDR3 reads CARNQFQGAGTYEQYF. CDR3 in DNA: TGTGCCAGAAACCAATTCCAGGGGGCTGGGACCTACGAGCAGTACTTC.

The genes are TRBV2 and TRBJ1-1; D not certain. The CDR3 is 12 amino acids. The V end lost 6 bases, the J end lost 8 bases, and 13 bases lay between the germline ends. CDR1 SNHLY and CDR2 FYNNEI come from the germline V gene. CDR3 DNA sequence: TGTGCCAGCAGGCGGACGGGATCAGAAGCTTTCTTT. Translating it yields CASRRTGSEAFF.

CDR3: CASSRGTVRAYEQYF. For the CDR3, the DNA is TGTGCCAGCTCCCGGGGGACAGTCAGGGCCTACGAGCAGTACTTC. The chain uses TRBV18 and TRBJ2-7; maybe TRBD1 (7 bases). Germline CDR1 is KGHSH and CDR2 is LQKENI. The CDR3 length is 15 residues. V lost 6 bases, J lost 2 bases, and 17 bases lay in between.

The rearrangement uses TRBV4-2 and TRBJ1-1; D is undetermined. The germline CDR1 and CDR2 sequences are LGHNA and YNFKEQ. The CDR3 covers 12 residues. The V end was cut by 5 bases, the J end by 1 base, with 5 bases between. In DNA, the CDR3 is TGTGCCAGCAGCGTACAGAACACTGAAGCTTTCTTT. Amino acids: CASSVQNTEAFF.

This clone showed up just a few times. This sequence joins TRBV7-8 and TRBJ1-5, with 7 bases fitting TRBD1. Trimming took 2 bases from V and 3 from J; bases not matched to a gene: 10. The CDR3 has 17 residues. CDR1 and CDR2 from the germline V gene are SGHVS and FQNEAQ. CDR3 protein: CASSLNPGQNNNQPQHF. The CDR3, as DNA: TGTGCCAGCAGCTTAAATCCGGGACAGAACAACAATCAGCCCCAGCATTTT. The full variable domain, completed using reference TRBV7-8 and TRBJ1-5, is GAGVSQSPRYKVAKRGQDVALRCDPISGHVSLFWYQQALGQGPEFLTYFQNEAQLDKSGLPSDRFFAERPEGSVSTLKIQRTQQEDSAVYLCASSLNPGQNNNQPQHFGDGTRLSIL.

The chain carries TRBV7-2 and TRBJ2-1, with D perhaps matching TRBD1 (6 bases). The V gene's germline CDR1 is SGHTA and CDR2 FQGNSA. The CDR3 spans 15 residues. V was clipped by 1 base and J by 0 bases, with 7 bases between them. In DNA, the CDR3 is TGTGCCAGCAGCTTAGACAGGGCCTCCTACAATGAGCAGTTCTTC. It encodes CASSLDRASYNEQFF.

This chain uses TRBV9 with TRBJ2-1; TRBD2 matches 11 bases. V dropped 4 bases and J dropped 7; count of bases not matched to a gene: 7. CDR3 size: 15 residues. Germline values: CDR1 SGDLS, CDR2 YYNGEE. This CDR3 is CASSIGTSGLNEQFF. CDR3 bases: TGTGCCAGCAGCATCGGGACTAGCGGCTTAAATGAGCAGTTCTTC.

V gene TRBV11-2 combines with J gene TRBJ2-3; D is uncertain. This CDR3 has 13 amino acids. Germline CDR1 and CDR2: SGHAT and FQNNGV. Trimming stripped 2 bases from V and 4 bases from J, with 7 bases between. CDR3 amino acids: CASSLYRPDTQYF. DNA for the CDR3: TGTGCCAGCAGCTTATACAGACCAGATACGCAGTATTTT. Full variable domain (missing parts from reference TRBV11-2 and TRBJ2-3): EAGVAQSPRYKIIEKRQSVAFWCNPISGHATLYWYQQILGQGPKLLIQFQNNGVVDDSQLPKDRFSAERLKGVDSTLKIQPAKLEDSAVYLCASSLYRPDTQYFGPGTRLTVL.

The rearrangement uses TRBV4-3 and TRBJ1-6, with D possibly being TRBD1 (5 bases). The CDR3 consists of 13 residues. Per germline, CDR1 LGHNA and CDR2 YSLEER. With 0 bases removed from V and 9 bases from J, the gap between germline ends came to 6 bases. DNA for the CDR3: TGCGCCAGCAGCCAAGACAGGGCTTCACCCCTCCACTTT. It is translated as CASSQDRASPLHF.